The 30 T cell receptor beta chains below were found in one sample sequenced in a study of T cell responses to AZD1222 COVID-19 vaccine. Generated by immunoSEQ multiplex PCR, the TCRdb table keeps only in-frame clones and is missing some. Of 180,000 or so clones in the sample, 70% to 90% were seen once. The sequencing here drew on peripheral blood, taken on day 0 of AZD1222 vaccination. The receptors come from an adult in good health.

The chain recombines TRBV7-2 with TRBJ2-4; D call uncertain. V was cut by 5 bases and J by 7 bases, with 12 bases left in between. This CDR3 is 13 amino acids long. Germline CDR1 reads SGHTA; CDR2 reads FQGNSA. CDR3 nucleotide sequence: TGTGCCAGCAGCCCCCTCGTAGGGAACATTCAGTACTTC. Translation: CASSPLVGNIQYF.

This clone was seen a handful of times. V gene TRBV2 combines with J gene TRBJ2-7; either TRBD1 or TRBD2 may fit D (5 bases each). CDR3 size: 12 residues. CDR1 and CDR2 from the germline V gene are SNHLY and FYNNEI. Trimming pared 6 bases from V and 2 bases from J, leaving 8 bases between. The CDR3 DNA reads TGTGCCAGCAGGGGACCTACCTACGAGCAGTACTTC. This codes for CASRGPTYEQYF.

This chain uses TRBV2 with TRBJ1-6; D is perhaps TRBD1 (5 bases). Germline V CDR1 and CDR2: SNHLY, FYNNEI. V shed 8 bases and J shed 0 bases, with 8 bases lying between them. The CDR3 consists of 14 residues. In DNA form, the CDR3 reads TGTGCCAGCGAGGGGAGCTCCTATAATTCACCCCTCCACTTT. Its protein is CASEGSSYNSPLHF.

This clone was observed a handful of times. The rearrangement joins TRBV2 to TRBJ1-2, with TRBD1 matching 7 bases. Trimming removed 6 bases from V and 0 bases from J; junction bases left unmatched: 1. Germline V gene data show CDR1 as SNHLY and CDR2 as FYNNEI. This CDR3 comprises 13 residues. The CDR3 DNA follows: TGTGCCAGCAGCAGGGGGGCTAACTATGGCTACACCTTC. Its translation is CASSRGANYGYTF.

This chain joins TRBV15 and TRBJ1-5, with D possibly TRBD1 on 5 matching bases. The CDR3 spans 15 residues. Germline V lookup: CDR1 LNHNV, CDR2 YYDKDF (reference sequence). V lost 3 bases and J lost 3, with 12 bases in between. CDR3 in amino acids: CATSSDAGINQPQHF. The CDR3 coding sequence is TGTGCCACCAGCAGCGACGCAGGGATCAATCAGCCCCAGCATTTT. Full variable domain (remainder filled in from reference TRBV15 and TRBJ1-5): DAMVIQNPRYQVTQFGKPVTLSCSQTLNHNVMYWYQQKSSQAPKLLFHYYDKDFNNEADTPDNFQSRRPNTSFCFLDIRSPGLGDTAMYLCATSSDAGINQPQHFGDGTRLSIL.

V is TRBV7-2 and J is TRBJ2-5; perhaps TRBD2 as D (6 bases). Trimming took off 1 base at V and 2 bases at J, with 11 bases between the two ends. From germline, CDR1 is SGHTA and CDR2 FQGNSA. This CDR3 region has 15 residues. CDR3 in amino acids: CASSLVVTRQETQYF. The DNA of the CDR3 is TGTGCCAGCAGCTTAGTAGTGACTAGACAAGAGACCCAGTACTTC.

This rearrangement joins TRBV6-2 or TRBV6-3 to TRBJ1-2; 7 bases are shared with TRBD1. Germline V gene sequence: CDR1 MNHEY, CDR2 SVGEGT. V lost 2 bases to trimming and J lost 3 bases; unmatched junction nucleotides: 12. CDR3 length equals 17 residues. The CDR3 sequence: CASSYDAWAGGDYGYTF. The CDR3 DNA sequence: TGTGCCAGCAGTTACGACGCTTGGGCAGGGGGAGACTATGGCTACACCTTC.

V and J are TRBV4-2 and TRBJ1-2; D gene uncertain. The CDR3 has 14 residues. Trimming cost V 4 bases and J 3 bases, with 12 bases left between them. Germline V lookup: CDR1 LGHNA, CDR2 YNFKEQ. The CDR3, as DNA: TGTGCCAGCAGCCCCTCGAGGTCGGACTATGGCTACACCTTC. Its protein product is CASSPSRSDYGYTF.

The chain uses TRBV5-5 and TRBJ1-4; no firm D call. Trimming shortened V by 2 bases and J by 5 bases, and 13 bases separated the two germline ends. CDR3 size: 15 residues. CDR1 is SGHKS and CDR2 is YYEKEE in the germline V gene (reference sequence). CDR3 nucleotide sequence: TGTGCCAGCAGCTTCCGTCATACAGAAAATGAAAAACTGTTTTTT. Its protein product is CASSFRHTENEKLFF.

This sequence joins TRBV3-1 (or the pseudogene TRBV3-2) and TRBJ2-1; TRBD2 aligns across 10 bases. The CDR3 is 18 residues long. Germline V gene data show CDR1 as LGHDT and CDR2 as YNNKEL (reference sequence). Losses at the gene ends were 0 bases for V and 0 bases for J; bases not matched to a gene: 5. The CDR3 DNA sequence: TGTGCCAGCAGCCAAGATAGTAGCGGGGGGATCTCCTACAATGAGCAGTTCTTC. Its protein is CASSQDSSGGISYNEQFF.

This clone was seen a single time. This chain joins TRBV7-3 and TRBJ1-4; TRBD1 is a possible D gene (5 bases). V was pared by 0 bases and J by 0 bases, with 17 bases between. Per the germline V gene, CDR1 is SGHTA and CDR2 is FQGTGA. The CDR3 extends over 19 amino acids. The CDR3 region has the DNA TGTGCCAGCAGCTTAACGGACGACCGGGGGGTCTCAACTAATGAAAAACTGTTTTTT. Its translation: CASSLTDDRGVSTNEKLFF.

The V gene is TRBV7-9, the J gene TRBJ1-2; TRBD1 might be the D (6 bases). The CDR3 sequence is 17 residues long. Trimming stripped 5 bases from V and 6 bases from J, with 25 bases between. Germline V gene data show CDR1 as SEHNR and CDR2 as FQNEAQ (reference sequence). The CDR3 nucleotides are TGTGCCAGCAGCGCCCCCGGGACAAGCCGATCCCGGGATGGCTACACCTTC. This codes for CASSAPGTSRSRDGYTF.

The rearrangement joins TRBV19 to TRBJ1-4, with 10 positions matching TRBD1. The V and J ends lost 5 bases and 6 bases, in that order; junction bases with no gene match: 3. The CDR3 runs 14 residues. Germline V gene sequence: CDR1 LNHDA, CDR2 SQIVND (reference sequence). The CDR3 region has the DNA TGTGCCAGTAGTCGACAGGGGGCAGATGAAAAACTGTTTTTT. Its protein product is CASSRQGADEKLFF. Full variable domain (remainder filled in from reference TRBV19 and TRBJ1-4): DGGITQSPKYLFRKEGQNVTLSCEQNLNHDAMYWYRQDPGQGLRLIYYSQIVNDFQKGDIAEGYSVSREKKESFPLTVTSAQKNPTAFYLCASSRQGADEKLFFGSGTQLSVL.

This rearrangement joins TRBV30 to TRBJ2-2; 12 nucleotides align to TRBD2. V lost 5 bases to trimming and J lost 5 bases; unmatched junction nucleotides: 3. CDR1 is GTSNPN and CDR2 is SVGIG in the germline V gene (reference sequence). The CDR3 covers 14 residues. CDR3 sequence (DNA): TGTGCCTGGGCCGGACTAGCGGGGACCGGGGAGCTGTTTTTT. It yields the protein CAWAGLAGTGELFF.

The rearrangement uses TRBV7-9 and TRBJ1-5; TRBD1 aligns across 12 bases. The V gene end was trimmed by 1 base and the J gene end by 7 bases; junction bases not matched to a gene: 5. The CDR3 has 16 amino acids. CDR1 and CDR2 from the germline V gene are SEHNR and FQNEAQ (reference sequence). CDR3 in DNA: TGTGCCAGCAGCTTAGGGGGACAGGGGGCAAGGCAGCCCCAGCATTTT. As protein: CASSLGGQGARQPQHF.

The chain carries TRBV7-9 and TRBJ2-7; D is perhaps TRBD2 (6 bases). Germline CDR1 and CDR2: SEHNR and FQNEAQ (reference sequence). Trimming stripped 7 bases from V and 4 bases from J, with 17 bases between. This CDR3 region has 14 residues. The CDR3 is CASTRGRGWYEQYF. The CDR3 DNA reads TGTGCCAGCACCCGAGGACGGGGGTGGTACGAGCAGTACTTC.

This rearrangement joins TRBV4-1 to TRBJ2-7, with 8 bases aligning to TRBD1. Germline V gene sequence: CDR1 MGHRA, CDR2 YSYEKL. V lost 3 bases, J lost 4 bases, and 14 bases stayed unmatched. The length of the CDR3 is 17 residues. For the CDR3, the DNA is TGCGCCAGCAGCCATACGTCCGGGGACAGGATCAATTACGAGCAGTACTTC. Translating it yields CASSHTSGDRINYEQYF.

The rearrangement links TRBV5-1 to TRBJ2-1; 7 bases fit TRBD2. The CDR3 covers 13 residues. Germline assignment: CDR1 SGHRS and CDR2 YFSETQ. J lost 9 bases, V lost 4 bases, and 7 bases had no gene match. The CDR3: CASSMPGRAEQFF. The CDR3 DNA reads as TGCGCCAGCAGCATGCCTGGGAGGGCTGAGCAGTTCTTC. Using reference TRBV5-1 and TRBJ2-1 for the parts outside the CDR3, the full variable domain is KAGVTQTPRYLIKTRGQQVTLSCSPISGHRSVSWYQQTPGQGLQFLFEYFSETQRNKGNFPGRFSGRQFSNSRSEMNVSTLELGDSALYLCASSMPGRAEQFFGPGTRLTVL.

This clone was recorded once. The rearrangement uses TRBV7-2 and TRBJ1-6; a possible D gene is TRBD1 (5 bases). The CDR3 runs to 16 residues. The germline V gene encodes CDR1 SGHTA and CDR2 FQGNSA. The ends were cut back, 1 base at V and 4 bases at J, with 11 bases in the middle. DNA for the CDR3: TGTGCCAGCAGCTTAGATCGACAGATTTATAATTCACCCCTCCACTTT. Amino acids: CASSLDRQIYNSPLHF.

The V and J genes are TRBV27 and TRBJ1-4, with D perhaps TRBD1 (6 bases). The ends were cut back, 3 bases at V and 7 bases at J, with 12 bases in the middle. The CDR3 covers 14 residues. The germline gives CDR1 MNHEY, CDR2 SMNVEV (reference sequence). The CDR3 DNA sequence: TGTGCCAGCAGTTTGAAACACAGGGCTGAAAAACTGTTTTTT. Encoded protein: CASSLKHRAEKLFF.

The genes are TRBV6-2 or TRBV6-3 and TRBJ2-1; D is uncertain. The V gene lost 2 bases and the J gene lost 6 bases, with 14 bases spanning the gap. The length of the CDR3 is 15 residues. CDR1 is MNHEY, CDR2 SVGEGT, per germline. CDR3 nucleotides: TGTGCCAGCAGTTACCTCGGGCCAGCTGGCAATGAGCAGTTCTTC. It encodes CASSYLGPAGNEQFF.

The rearrangement joins TRBV6-5 to TRBJ1-1; 7 bases map to TRBD1. Germline CDR1 MNHEY, CDR2 SVGAGI. The CDR3 totals 14 residues. The J segment lost 1 base and the V segment lost 1 base, leaving 0 bases of the junction unmatched. CDR3: CASSYWTGNTEAFF. The CDR3, as DNA: TGTGCCAGCAGTTACTGGACAGGGAACACTGAAGCTTTCTTT.

This chain joins TRBV18 and TRBJ1-1; 7 positions match TRBD1. Trimming took 3 bases from V and 3 from J; bases not matched to a gene: 4. CDR1 and CDR2 from the germline V gene are KGHSH and LQKENI. The CDR3 totals 14 residues. The DNA for the CDR3 is TGTGCCAGCTCACCTGGACAGGCATACACTGAAGCTTTCTTT. This translates into CASSPGQAYTEAFF. The full variable domain, completed using reference TRBV18 and TRBJ1-1, is NAGVMQNPRHLVRRRGQEARLRCSPMKGHSHVYWYRQLPEEGLKFMVYLQKENIIDESGMPKERFSAEFPKEGPSILRIQQVVRGDSAAYFCASSPGQAYTEAFFGQGTRLTVV.

The chain is built from TRBV19 and TRBJ1-5, with D possibly matching TRBD1 (5 bases). V dropped 5 bases and J dropped 3 bases, with 14 bases sitting between them. Germline V CDR1 and CDR2: LNHDA, SQIVND (reference sequence). CDR3 length: 15 residues. The CDR3 protein is CASSATGAYNQPQHF. The CDR3 DNA is TGTGCCAGTAGTGCAACCGGGGCTTACAATCAGCCCCAGCATTTT.

This clone has only one observation. This chain uses TRBV6-5 with TRBJ1-4; 9 bases agree with TRBD1. V gave up 2 bases and J gave up 2 bases; unmatched junction bases: 3. This CDR3 is 16 amino acids long. The germline gives CDR1 MNHEY, CDR2 SVGAGI. CDR3 loop: CASSYPGQGTNEKLFF. CDR3 sequence (DNA): TGTGCCAGCAGTTACCCCGGACAGGGGACTAATGAAAAACTGTTTTTT.

In DNA form, the CDR3 reads TGTGCCAGTAGTGTCAGGGACTATGGCTACACCTTC. This translates into CASSVRDYGYTF. The chain uses TRBV19 and TRBJ1-2; D may be TRBD1 (5 bases). V was cut by 5 bases and J by 3 bases, with 7 bases left in between. Looked up from germline, CDR1 is LNHDA and CDR2 is SQIVND (reference sequence). The CDR3 loop spans 12 amino acids.

The chain couples TRBV6-2 or TRBV6-3 to TRBJ2-1; 7 bases align to TRBD1. The CDR3 runs to 14 residues. The J segment lost 4 bases and the V segment lost 6 bases, leaving 6 bases of the junction unmatched. Germline lookup yields CDR1 MNHEY and CDR2 SVGEGT. The CDR3 region is CASSRTGVYNEQFF. CDR3 nucleotide sequence: TGTGCCAGCAGCCGGACAGGAGTTTACAATGAGCAGTTCTTC.

V is TRBV4-2 and J is TRBJ2-3; D remains unclear. V gave up 0 bases and J gave up 7 bases, with 8 bases separating them. Germline loops: CDR1 LGHNA, CDR2 YNFKEQ. The CDR3 extends over 13 amino acids. CDR3 sequence reads: CASSQDPSNTQYF. Written as DNA, the CDR3 is TGTGCCAGCAGCCAAGACCCCAGTAATACGCAGTATTTT.

The chain recombines TRBV6-5 with TRBJ2-2; D gene unclear. CDR1 and CDR2 (germline): MNHEY, SVGAGI. The CDR3 sequence is 14 residues long. V lost 7 bases to trimming and J lost 4 bases, with 13 bases between them. The CDR3 DNA follows: TGTGCCAGCACCCCGCTGCCGGGCACCGGGGAGCTGTTTTTT. It translates to CASTPLPGTGELFF.

This chain connects TRBV10-3 to TRBJ2-2; no clear D. The V end lost 5 bases, the J end lost 0 bases, and 10 bases lay between the germline ends. Looked up from germline, CDR1 is ENHRY and CDR2 is SYGVKD. This CDR3 has 15 amino acids. The CDR3 nucleotides read TGTGCCATCAGTAAGCAGGCCTCGAACACCGGGGAGCTGTTTTTT. This sequence encodes CAISKQASNTGELFF.